The 22 T cell receptor beta chains below come from one sample, sequenced in a study of blood T cell repertoires in COVID-19 (TCRdb year 2020). Library method: the immunoSEQ multiplex PCR assay. The source is immuneACCESS, and TCRdb retained only in-frame sequences with V and J called. Part of the clones is not carried over; for the studies checked, unresolved V genes explain less than half of this, and the remainder is unexplained. The sample table shows about 250,000 clones, and 87% are seen once. Together, the top ten hold 3% of the sample. The sequencing sample was made of peripheral blood. Receptors were obtained from a man in his late teens or twenties with active or convalescent COVID-19.

V is TRBV7-2 and J is TRBJ1-1; TRBD1 might be the D (5 bases). The CDR3 has 14 residues. Trimming removed 3 bases at V and 0 bases at J, with 8 bases between. The germline CDR1 and CDR2 sequences are SGHTA and FQGNSA. The CDR3 loop is CASSLGGLNTEAFF. As DNA, the CDR3 is TGTGCCAGCAGCTTGGGGGGTCTGAACACTGAAGCTTTCTTT.

This rearrangement joins TRBV15 to TRBJ2-7, with 9 bases fitting TRBD2. The germline CDR1 and CDR2 sequences are LNHNV and YYDKDF (reference sequence). The length of the CDR3 is 16 residues. V trimming: 5 bases; J trimming: 5 bases; junction bases outside the gene matches: 13. The CDR3 protein is CATSPGGGGAVHEQYF. The CDR3 DNA is TGTGCCACCAGCCCTGGGGGCGGGGGGGCCGTCCACGAGCAGTACTTC.

The chain employs TRBV29-1 and TRBJ2-7, with 12 positions matching TRBD2. The CDR3 totals 16 residues. The V segment lost 5 bases and the J segment 4 bases; nucleotides outside the gene matches: 12. CDR1 and CDR2 (germline): SQVTM, ANQGSEA. The CDR3 is CSVTALAGGTGYEQYF. CDR3 nucleotide sequence: TGCAGCGTTACTGCCCTAGCGGGAGGGACGGGGTACGAGCAGTACTTC.

The chain combines TRBV5-8 with TRBJ1-1, with D possibly matching TRBD1 (5 bases). Trimming removed 1 base from V and 1 base from J, with 8 bases in between. The CDR3 runs 14 residues. Germline CDR1 is SGHTS and CDR2 is YDEGEE. CDR3 loop: CASSLTGPNTEAFF. For the CDR3, the DNA is TGTGCCAGCAGCTTGACAGGACCGAACACTGAAGCTTTCTTT.

The chain combines TRBV6-5 with TRBJ2-7; TRBD2 agrees at 11 bases. The V gene's germline CDR1 is MNHEY and CDR2 SVGAGI. The CDR3 extends over 14 amino acids. V shed 6 bases, J shed 8 bases, and the junction held 9 bases outside the gene matches. The CDR3 loop is CASRKLAGDIKQYF. The CDR3, as DNA: TGTGCCAGCAGGAAACTAGCGGGGGACATCAAGCAGTACTTC.

The chain joins TRBV7-9 to TRBJ2-7; 7 positions match TRBD1. Germline assignment: CDR1 SEHNR and CDR2 FQNEAQ (reference sequence). The CDR3 runs to 16 residues. With 4 bases clipped from V and 3 bases from J, the junction kept 12 bases outside the gene matches. The CDR3 protein is CASSSSIDRAIYEQYF. In DNA, the CDR3 is TGTGCCAGCAGCTCCTCCATAGACAGGGCGATCTACGAGCAGTACTTC.

The chain uses TRBV5-1 and TRBJ2-3; 8 bases line up with TRBD2. The CDR3 length is 14 residues. V lost 1 base, J lost 3 bases, and 1 base stayed unmatched. Germline CDR1 is SGHRS and CDR2 is YFSETQ. The CDR3 bases are TGCGCCAGCAGCTTGCGGGAGGGTACAGATACGCAGTATTTT. Its protein is CASSLREGTDTQYF.

The CDR3 DNA follows: TGCGCCAGCAGCTTAGGGACAGGGGAGGGGTACACTGAAGCTTTCTTT. Residues: CASSLGTGEGYTEAFF. The rearrangement joins TRBV5-1 to TRBJ1-1, with TRBD1 identical over 10 bases. The V gene end was trimmed by 2 bases and the J gene end by 3 bases; junction bases not matched to a gene: 7. CDR1 is SGHRS, CDR2 YFSETQ, per germline. This CDR3 is 16 amino acids long. The whole variable domain, remainder taken from reference TRBV5-1 and TRBJ1-1, is KAGVTQTPRYLIKTRGQQVTLSCSPISGHRSVSWYQQTPGQGLQFLFEYFSETQRNKGNFPGRFSGRQFSNSRSEMNVSTLELGDSALYLCASSLGTGEGYTEAFFGQGTRLTVV.

V and J are TRBV7-2 and TRBJ2-1; the D gene is possibly TRBD1 (5 bases). Germline-derived CDR1 and CDR2 are SGHTA and FQGNSA. V lost 3 bases and J 10 bases, leaving 7 bases between the germline ends. The CDR3 is 11 residues long. The DNA for the CDR3 is TGTGCCAGCAGCTTTCACAGGGAGCAGTTCTTC. As protein: CASSFHREQFF.

This clone appeared once. The chain has TRBV19 and TRBJ2-3, with D possibly being TRBD2 (6 bases). Trimming left V 7 bases short and J 2 bases short, with 19 bases between. This CDR3 comprises 16 residues. The germline CDR1 and CDR2 sequences are LNHDA and SQIVND (reference sequence). The chain's CDR3 is CASNAFGRAVTDTQYF. The CDR3 DNA is TGTGCCAGTAACGCCTTCGGGAGAGCGGTCACAGATACGCAGTATTTT.

The chain has TRBV10-1 and TRBJ1-4; D unclear. The CDR3 has 14 residues. V gave up 2 bases and J gave up 8 bases, with 12 bases separating them. Germline V gene data show CDR1 as WNHNN and CDR2 as SYGVQD (reference sequence). CDR3 amino acids: CASSEPGPSEKLFF. The DNA for the CDR3 is TGCGCCAGCAGTGAGCCGGGTCCGTCCGAAAAACTGTTTTTT.

This clone was detected only a few times. The rearrangement joins TRBV3-1 (or the pseudogene TRBV3-2) to TRBJ1-5, with D possibly being TRBD1 (5 bases). The V gene's germline CDR1 is LGHDT and CDR2 YNNKEL (reference sequence). V lost 1 base and J lost 7, with 14 bases in between. The CDR3 spans 15 residues. The CDR3 sequence is CASSQGAGLSQPQHF. For the CDR3, the DNA is TGTGCCAGCAGCCAAGGGGCAGGGCTAAGCCAGCCCCAGCATTTT.

The CDR3 DNA reads as TGTGCCAGCAGCCTAACAGGGGTTGGAAACACCATATATTTT. It translates to CASSLTGVGNTIYF. The chain couples TRBV5-6 to TRBJ1-3, with 7 bases matching TRBD1. Germline CDR1 reads SGHDT; CDR2 reads YYEEEE. The CDR3 is 14 residues long. The V gene end was trimmed by 4 bases and the J gene end by 3 bases; junction bases not matched to a gene: 4.

The chain links TRBV9 to TRBJ1-1; D unresolved. The CDR3 covers 14 residues. The germline V gene encodes CDR1 SGDLS and CDR2 YYNGEE. Trimming took 0 bases from V and 1 from J, leaving 7 bases between them. CDR3 nucleotides: TGTGCCAGCAGCGTAGATTCCAGGAACACTGAAGCTTTCTTT. Translation gives CASSVDSRNTEAFF. The variable domain in full, completed from reference TRBV9 and TRBJ1-1, reads DSGVTQTPKHLITATGQRVTLRCSPRSGDLSVYWYQQSLDQGLQFLIQYYNGEERAKGNILERFSAQQFPDLHSELNLSSLELGDSALYFCASSVDSRNTEAFFGQGTRLTVV.

This clone appeared a few times. The sample holds other DNA sequences that translate to the same CDR3. The CDR3 DNA sequence: TGTGCCCGGCCGGGTAAGCCCCAGCATTTT. It translates to CARPGKPQHF. This chain joins TRBV19 and TRBJ1-5; D unclear. The germline V gene has CDR1 LNHDA and CDR2 SQIVND (reference sequence). This CDR3 has 10 amino acids. V was cut by 11 bases and J by 8 bases, with 10 bases left in between.

The chain carries TRBV5-1 and TRBJ1-5; D gene unclear. This CDR3 contains 15 residues. V was cut by 4 bases and J by 5 bases, with 16 bases left in between. Germline V gives CDR1 SGHRS, CDR2 YFSETQ. The CDR3 DNA follows: TGCGCCAGCAGCCCGGGAGGCTCCAAGGATCAGCCCCAGCATTTT. Its translation: CASSPGGSKDQPQHF. Full variable domain (outside the CDR3, taken from reference TRBV5-1 and TRBJ1-5): KAGVTQTPRYLIKTRGQQVTLSCSPISGHRSVSWYQQTPGQGLQFLFEYFSETQRNKGNFPGRFSGRQFSNSRSEMNVSTLELGDSALYLCASSPGGSKDQPQHFGDGTRLSIL.

The chain is built from TRBV2 and TRBJ1-1; 8 bases align to TRBD1. V was clipped by 8 bases and J by 1 base; unmatched bases: 6. This CDR3 has 14 residues. Germline loops: CDR1 SNHLY, CDR2 FYNNEI. This CDR3 reads CASVLGQANTEAFF. CDR3 nucleotide sequence: TGTGCCAGCGTTTTGGGACAGGCGAACACTGAAGCTTTCTTT. Filled out from reference TRBV2 and TRBJ1-1, the complete variable domain reads EPEVTQTPSHQVTQMGQEVILRCVPISNHLYFYWYRQILGQKVEFLVSFYNNEISEKSEIFDDQFSVERPDGSNFTLKIRSTKLEDSAMYFCASVLGQANTEAFFGQGTRLTVV.

The chain recombines TRBV3-1 (or the pseudogene TRBV3-2) with TRBJ2-7; 8 nucleotides agree with TRBD2. Trimming cost V 3 bases and J 2 bases; bases outside gene matches: 3. The CDR3 totals 14 residues. Germline V lookup: CDR1 LGHDT, CDR2 YNNKEL (reference sequence). This CDR3 reads CASSQGSGAYEQYF. CDR3 in DNA: TGTGCCAGCAGCCAGGGTAGCGGGGCCTACGAGCAGTACTTC.

The chain couples TRBV19 to TRBJ2-1; TRBD1 might be the D (5 bases). The CDR3 sequence is 13 residues long. Trimming pared 1 base from V and 16 bases from J, leaving 17 bases between. Germline V gene lookup returns CDR1 LNHDA and CDR2 SQIVND (reference sequence). The chain's CDR3 is CASSIGGWGSPFF. CDR3 nucleotide sequence: TGTGCCAGTAGTATAGGGGGCTGGGGCTCCCCATTCTTC.

This clone appeared a few times. The chain links TRBV7-2 to TRBJ2-5; TRBD1 matches at 10 bases. CDR1 and CDR2 from the germline V gene are SGHTA and FQGNSA. This CDR3 has 17 residues. Trimming took 5 bases from V and 0 from J; bases not matched to a gene: 9. CDR3 nucleotide sequence: TGTGCCAGCAGCAGAGACAGGGGGCGCGGGTACCAAGAGACCCAGTACTTC. It encodes CASSRDRGRGYQETQYF.

This chain links TRBV4-2 with TRBJ2-3; D is perhaps TRBD1 (5 bases). CDR1 is LGHNA, CDR2 YNFKEQ, per germline. The CDR3 contains 14 residues. The V and J ends lost 7 bases and 6 bases respectively, with 17 bases between them. The CDR3 sequence is CASKGQLHTDTQYF. Written as DNA, the CDR3 is TGTGCCAGCAAAGGACAACTTCACACCGATACGCAGTATTTT.

In its sample, this clone was seen once. The rearrangement uses TRBV18 and TRBJ1-2; no firm D call. The length of the CDR3 is 13 residues. Between the trimmed V and J ends, which lost 5 bases and 4 bases, there was a span of 11 bases. CDR1 is KGHSH and CDR2 is LQKENI in the germline V gene. The DNA of the CDR3 is TGTGCCAGCTCATTCGGGGAGGGCTATGGCTACACCTTC. Amino acids: CASSFGEGYGYTF.